This TCR beta chain was sequenced in a study of technical replicates of blood from a few donors. Deletions cut 1 base from V and 4 bases from J, with 11 bases between. Per germline, CDR1 SGHAT and CDR2 FQNNGV. This CDR3 is 15 amino acids long. Produced via immunoSEQ multiplex PCR; TCRdb's table is partial and in-frame only. The sample lists nearly 90,000 clones, 95% occurring once. Sequenced sample: T cells isolated from PBMCs. This receptor was taken from a human donor in good health. The V gene is TRBV11-2, the J gene TRBJ2-1; the D is unclear. CDR3 residues: CASSLGLDFYNEQFF. The CDR3 DNA is TGTGCCAGCAGCTTAGGATTAGACTTTTACAATGAGCAGTTCTTC.